The present entry profiles one T cell receptor (beta chain) with its context. V trimming: 1 base; J trimming: 5 bases; junction bases outside the gene matches: 13. The CDR3 has 18 residues. Germline V CDR1 and CDR2: SGDLS, YYNGEE. The Seattle site enrolled patients during active infection and followed them longitudinally. This specimen comes from a study of blood T cell repertoires in COVID-19. About the study: The United States, Italy and Spain provided the acute and convalescent COVID-19 samples. From T cells, B-cell-depleted T cells, or PBMCs came the material, which was cDNA or gDNA.

TCRdb's copy holds only in-frame clones and misses some; the assay was immunoSEQ multiplex PCR. The sample holds some 300,000 clones, 90% seen once. V and J are TRBV9 and TRBJ2-2, with 8 bases lining up with TRBD2. This TCR derives from a woman in her thirties or forties with COVID-19, enrolled during active disease. Sequencing was done on a sample of peripheral blood. The CDR3 here is CASSVKGLSAGGTGELFF. CDR3 in DNA: TGTGCCAGCAGCGTAAAAGGGTTGAGCGCGGGGGGAACCGGGGAGCTGTTTTTT.